The rows below give T cell receptor beta chains drawn from one sample of a study of CD8 T cells in ankylosing spondylitis. MiXCR, run by TCRdb on the 5' RACE reads, gives a single entry per CDR3 protein. The table includes about 500,000 distinct CDR3 sequences, about 5.4% detected once. The sequencing sample was made of blood, either unsorted or a sorted T cell fraction (not recorded which). The receptors originated from a male donor with ankylosing spondylitis. The CDR3 runs from the conserved cysteine through the conserved F or W. A D gene is named only where the DNA matches it firmly. Rows may omit the clone size; those that give it use once, few, many or a size class.

clone size: many
D gene: .
J gene: TRBJ1-5
V gene: TRBV28
CDR3 protein: CASSSHNTLQPQHF
CDR3 DNA: TGTGCCAGCAGTTCGCACAACACTCTCCAGCCCCAGCATTTT

clone size: few
D gene: .
J gene: TRBJ2-6
V gene: TRBV6-1
CDR3 protein: CASSEAFHLGANVLTF
CDR3 DNA: TGTGCCAGCAGTGAAGCTTTCCACCTCGGGGCCAACGTCCTGACTTTC

clone size: many
D gene: .
J gene: TRBJ1-6
V gene: TRBV25-1
CDR3 protein: CASSFQGTPLHF
CDR3 DNA: TGTGCCAGCAGTTTTCAGGGGACACCCCTCCACTTT

clone size: few
D gene: .
J gene: TRBJ2-7
V gene: TRBV5-1
CDR3 protein: CASSLSGFNEQYF
CDR3 DNA: TGCGCCAGCAGCTTATCAGGGTTCAACGAGCAGTACTTC

clone size: many
D gene: .
J gene: TRBJ2-7
V gene: TRBV7-2
CDR3 protein: CASSFLGSNYEQYF
CDR3 DNA: TGTGCCAGCAGCTTTTTGGGGTCCAACTACGAGCAGTACTTC

clone size: many
D gene: TRBD1
J gene: TRBJ1-1
V gene: TRBV12-3/TRBV12-4
CDR3 protein: CASSSRTGGGTEAFF
CDR3 DNA: TGTGCCAGCAGTTCCCGGACAGGGGGAGGGACTGAAGCTTTCTTT

clone size: many
D gene: .
J gene: TRBJ1-1
V gene: TRBV6-5
CDR3 protein: CASSYQEDTEAFF
CDR3 DNA: TGTGCCAGCAGTTACCAGGAGGACACTGAAGCTTTCTTT

clone size: many
D gene: .
J gene: TRBJ2-1
V gene: TRBV4-3
CDR3 protein: CASSHGGNEQFF
CDR3 DNA: TGCGCCAGCAGTCACGGAGGGAATGAGCAGTTCTTC

clone size: few
D gene: TRBD2
J gene: TRBJ2-1
V gene: TRBV29-1
CDR3 protein: CSVSKRAGGPSDEQFF
CDR3 DNA: TGCAGCGTGAGTAAAAGAGCGGGGGGGCCCTCCGATGAGCAGTTCTTC

clone size: many
D gene: TRBD1
J gene: TRBJ1-2
V gene: TRBV3-1
CDR3 protein: CASSLLTGGRVGYGYTF
CDR3 DNA: TGTGCCAGCAGCCTCTTGACAGGGGGCCGGGTTGGCTATGGCTACACCTTC

clone size: .
D gene: TRBD1
J gene: TRBJ2-3
V gene: TRBV18
CDR3 protein: CASSPRGTASTDTQYF
CDR3 DNA: TGTGCCAGCTCACCACGAGGGACAGCGAGCACAGATACGCAGTATTTT

clone size: few
D gene: TRBD1
J gene: TRBJ2-7
V gene: TRBV7-2
CDR3 protein: CASSPQTGGAYEQYF
CDR3 DNA: TGTGCCAGCAGCCCTCAGACAGGGGGGGCGTACGAGCAGTACTTC

clone size: many
D gene: TRBD1
J gene: TRBJ2-1
V gene: TRBV4-1
CDR3 protein: CASSQGGTGRRHEQFF
CDR3 DNA: TGCGCCAGCAGCCAAGGAGGGACAGGGAGAAGGCATGAGCAGTTCTTC

clone size: many
D gene: .
J gene: TRBJ1-3
V gene: TRBV4-3
CDR3 protein: CASSHLYTGYSGNTIYF
CDR3 DNA: TGCGCCAGCAGCCACCTCTATACAGGATACTCTGGAAACACCATATATTTT

clone size: many
D gene: .
J gene: TRBJ2-7
V gene: TRBV7-2
CDR3 protein: CASTPGPTYEQYF
CDR3 DNA: TGTGCCAGCACCCCAGGACCGACCTACGAGCAGTACTTC

clone size: few
D gene: .
J gene: TRBJ1-2
V gene: TRBV4-3
CDR3 protein: CASSQALARGYTF
CDR3 DNA: TGCGCCAGCAGCCAGGCTCTAGCTAGGGGCTACACCTTC

clone size: .
D gene: .
J gene: TRBJ2-7
V gene: TRBV20-1
CDR3 protein: CSASRGASYEQYF
CDR3 DNA: TGCAGTGCTAGCCGGGGGGCCTCCTACGAGCAGTACTTC

clone size: many
D gene: TRBD2
J gene: TRBJ2-1
V gene: TRBV4-2
CDR3 protein: CASSQDQAGGPHEQFF
CDR3 DNA: TGTGCCAGCAGCCAAGATCAGGCGGGAGGGCCCCATGAGCAGTTCTTC

clone size: many
D gene: .
J gene: TRBJ1-3
V gene: TRBV6-5
CDR3 protein: CASSYPTGVTGNTIYF
CDR3 DNA: TGTGCCAGCAGTTACCCCACGGGAGTTACTGGAAACACCATATATTTT

clone size: few
D gene: .
J gene: TRBJ2-1
V gene: TRBV27
CDR3 protein: CASSFYPSSYNEQFF
CDR3 DNA: TGTGCCAGCAGCTTTTACCCGAGCTCCTACAATGAGCAGTTCTTC

clone size: many
D gene: .
J gene: TRBJ2-5
V gene: TRBV5-8
CDR3 protein: CASSSNRAWETQYF
CDR3 DNA: TGTGCCAGCAGCTCGAACAGGGCGTGGGAGACCCAGTACTTC

clone size: many
D gene: .
J gene: TRBJ1-1
V gene: TRBV20-1
CDR3 protein: CSAKKIMGTEAFF
CDR3 DNA: TGCAGTGCTAAGAAGATTATGGGCACTGAAGCTTTCTTT

clone size: many
D gene: .
J gene: TRBJ1-5
V gene: TRBV20-1
CDR3 protein: CSARPPDQPQHF
CDR3 DNA: TGCAGTGCTCGGCCTCCTGACCAGCCCCAGCATTTT

clone size: few
D gene: TRBD2
J gene: TRBJ2-1
V gene: TRBV11-2
CDR3 protein: CASSLTILAGGYNEQFF
CDR3 DNA: TGTGCCAGCAGCTTAACTATACTAGCGGGAGGCTACAATGAGCAGTTCTTC

clone size: many
D gene: .
J gene: TRBJ2-7
V gene: TRBV4-2
CDR3 protein: CASSQVKYSYEQYF
CDR3 DNA: TGTGCCAGCAGCCAAGTAAAGTACTCCTACGAGCAGTACTTC

clone size: many
D gene: .
J gene: TRBJ2-6
V gene: TRBV18
CDR3 protein: CASSVDLPGANVLTF
CDR3 DNA: TGTGCCAGCTCGGTAGACCTGCCTGGGGCCAACGTCCTGACTTTC

clone size: many
D gene: .
J gene: TRBJ1-1
V gene: TRBV27
CDR3 protein: CASIKRVGNTEAFF
CDR3 DNA: TGTGCCAGCATCAAGAGGGTGGGAAACACTGAAGCTTTCTTT

clone size: many
D gene: TRBD2
J gene: TRBJ2-2
V gene: TRBV7-8
CDR3 protein: CASSSRTSVTTGELFF
CDR3 DNA: TGTGCCAGCAGCTCGCGGACTAGCGTGACGACCGGGGAGCTGTTTTTT

clone size: many
D gene: .
J gene: TRBJ1-5
V gene: TRBV29-1
CDR3 protein: CSVRIRSNQPQHF
CDR3 DNA: TGCAGCGTAAGAATAAGGAGCAATCAGCCCCAGCATTTT

clone size: many
D gene: .
J gene: TRBJ2-3
V gene: TRBV12-3/TRBV12-4
CDR3 protein: CASSLRQGHIYTQYF
CDR3 DNA: TGTGCCAGCAGTTTAAGGCAGGGTCATATATATACGCAGTATTTT

clone size: many
D gene: .
J gene: TRBJ2-5
V gene: TRBV20-1
CDR3 protein: CSAGTSEGGQYF
CDR3 DNA: TGCAGTGCCGGGACTTCTGAAGGGGGCCAGTACTTC

clone size: many
D gene: .
J gene: TRBJ2-5
V gene: TRBV29-1
CDR3 protein: CSVAGRTAQETQYF
CDR3 DNA: TGCAGCGTTGCCGGTAGGACAGCCCAAGAGACCCAGTACTTC

clone size: many
D gene: TRBD2
J gene: TRBJ2-3
V gene: TRBV20-1
CDR3 protein: CSERDIGTDTQYF
CDR3 DNA: TGCAGCGAGCGGGATATAGGCACAGATACGCAGTATTTT

clone size: many
D gene: .
J gene: TRBJ1-1
V gene: TRBV27
CDR3 protein: CASSLLPPHTEAFF
CDR3 DNA: TGTGCCAGCAGTTTACTTCCGCCCCACACTGAAGCTTTCTTT

clone size: .
D gene: .
J gene: TRBJ1-1
V gene: TRBV20-1
CDR3 protein: CSAVVPTEAFF
CDR3 DNA: TGCAGTGCTGTCGTCCCCACTGAAGCTTTCTTT

clone size: few
D gene: .
J gene: TRBJ2-1
V gene: TRBV11-3
CDR3 protein: CASSLAVGSYGDEQFF
CDR3 DNA: TGTGCCAGCAGCTTAGCGGTCGGGAGCTATGGCGATGAGCAGTTCTTC

clone size: many
D gene: TRBD1
J gene: TRBJ2-2
V gene: TRBV20-1
CDR3 protein: CSATGQGTNTGELFF
CDR3 DNA: TGCAGTGCCACGGGACAGGGGACGAACACCGGGGAGCTGTTTTTT

clone size: many
D gene: .
J gene: TRBJ2-5
V gene: TRBV29-1
CDR3 protein: CSVDGGTGGYF
CDR3 DNA: TGCAGCGTTGATGGGGGGACGGGCGGGTACTTC

clone size: many
D gene: .
J gene: TRBJ2-4
V gene: TRBV28
CDR3 protein: CASSLAETGREYF
CDR3 DNA: TGTGCCAGCAGTTTAGCAGAGACAGGGAGGGAGTACTTC

clone size: many
D gene: .
J gene: TRBJ2-3
V gene: TRBV20-1
CDR3 protein: CSAPGTADTQYF
CDR3 DNA: TGCAGTGCTCCCGGGACCGCAGATACGCAGTATTTT

clone size: .
D gene: .
J gene: TRBJ2-3
V gene: TRBV20-1
CDR3 protein: CSARDPTAIQTDTQYF
CDR3 DNA: TGCAGTGCTAGAGACCCCACAGCCATCCAGACAGATACGCAGTATTTT